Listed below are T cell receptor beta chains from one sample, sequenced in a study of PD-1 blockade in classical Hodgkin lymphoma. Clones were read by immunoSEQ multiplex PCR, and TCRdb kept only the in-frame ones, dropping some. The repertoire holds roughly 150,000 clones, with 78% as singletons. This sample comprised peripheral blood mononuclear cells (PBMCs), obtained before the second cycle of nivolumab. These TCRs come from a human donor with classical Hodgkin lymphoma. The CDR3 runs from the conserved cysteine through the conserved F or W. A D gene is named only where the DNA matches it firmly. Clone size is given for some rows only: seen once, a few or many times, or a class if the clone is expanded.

TGTGCCAGAATACTAGCGGGACTATCCTACAATGAGCAGTTCTTC,CARILAGLSYNEQFF,TRBV25-1,TRBJ2-1,TRBD2,NA
TGTGCCAGCAGCTTAGCGAAGGGCTACACTGAAGCTTTCTTT,CASSLAKGYTEAFF,TRBV7-8,TRBJ1-1,NA,NA
TGCGCCAGCAGTCAAGGGGAGAACACTGAAGCTTTCTTT,CASSQGENTEAFF,TRBV5-1,TRBJ1-1,NA,NA
TGTGCCAGCAAATACGGGAGGGCTCCAGATACGCAGTATTTT,CASKYGRAPDTQYF,TRBV27,TRBJ2-3,TRBD2,NA
TGCAGCGTTATGATCTCATCGGGGACTGAAGCTTTCTTT,CSVMISSGTEAFF,TRBV29-1,TRBJ1-1,NA,NA
TGTGCCAGCAGCCCACTAGCGGGGGGGCTGGGAGATACGCAGTATTTT,CASSPLAGGLGDTQYF,TRBV7-2,TRBJ2-3,TRBD2,NA
TGTGCCAGCAGCCTACAATCAGGGGTGGACACTGAAGCTTTCTTT,CASSLQSGVDTEAFF,TRBV7-9,TRBJ1-1,NA,NA
TGTGCCAGCTCACCACCACACCGCCTAGCAGGCGAGCAGTACTTC,CASSPPHRLAGEQYF,TRBV18,TRBJ2-7,NA,NA
TGTGCCAGCAGTTTATCGAGGGACACTAGCAATCAGCCCCAGCATTTT,CASSLSRDTSNQPQHF,TRBV27,TRBJ1-5,NA,once
TGTGCCAGCAGTGTGGCAGGGGGCACAGATACGCAGTATTTT,CASSVAGGTDTQYF,TRBV6-4,TRBJ2-3,NA,NA
TGCGCCAGCAGCTTGGCGGGACAGGGTCTGGACGAGCAGTACTTC,CASSLAGQGLDEQYF,TRBV5-1,TRBJ2-7,TRBD1,few
TGTGCCAGCAGTTTATGGGCCCAGGGGAGGAGTGAAAAACTGTTTTTT,CASSLWAQGRSEKLFF,TRBV28,TRBJ1-4,NA,NA
TGTGCCAGCAGTTACGGCAGGGTCACTGAAGCTTTCTTT,CASSYGRVTEAFF,TRBV6-5,TRBJ1-1,NA,NA
TGTGCCACCGACGGGACAGGGACTAACTATGGCTACACCTTC,CATDGTGTNYGYTF,TRBV2,TRBJ1-2,TRBD1,NA
TGCGCCAGCAGCCCTTCCCTTGGACAGGCGAACACTGAAGCTTTCTTT,CASSPSLGQANTEAFF,TRBV5-1,TRBJ1-1,TRBD1,few
TGTGCCAGCAGTGCCCAGTACTTC,CASSAQYF,TRBV6-1,TRBJ2-7,NA,NA
TGTGCCAGCAGCGTAGATTCAGGGAACACCGGGGAGCTGTTTTTT,CASSVDSGNTGELFF,TRBV9,TRBJ2-2,NA,NA
TGTGCTAGCAGCCTCTGCGGGAGGCGGGACACAGATACGCAGTATTTT,CASSLCGRRDTDTQYF,TRBV7-7,TRBJ2-3,TRBD2,NA
TGTGCCAGCAGCCCCCGGGCAGTTGAGACCCAGTACTTC,CASSPRAVETQYF,TRBV11-2,TRBJ2-5,NA,NA
TGTGCCAGCTCACCACCTTCCGGGAGCCGGGGGGAGACCCAGTACTTC,CASSPPSGSRGETQYF,TRBV18,TRBJ2-5,NA,few
TGTGCCAGCAGTGAAGTTGGCAGGCGGAACACCGGGGAGCTGTTTTTT,CASSEVGRRNTGELFF,TRBV2,TRBJ2-2,NA,few
TGTGCCAGCAGCCAAGATACGGGCCGCGGCTATGAAAAACTGTTTTTT,CASSQDTGRGYEKLFF,TRBV4-2,TRBJ1-4,NA,NA
TGTGCCAGCAGCTTCCCTCAAGAGGGTTCCTTAAAGGGCGGGGAGCTGTTTTTT,CASSFPQEGSLKGGELFF,TRBV7-2,TRBJ2-2,NA,once
TGTGCCAGTAGAAGAACTAGCGGGGGGGCCGCAGATACGCAGTATTTT,CASRRTSGGAADTQYF,TRBV19,TRBJ2-3,TRBD2,NA
TGTGCCAGCAGTAGGGGGGCCTATGGCTACACCTTC,CASSRGAYGYTF,TRBV6-5,TRBJ1-2,NA,few
TGTGCCAGCAGCTTATCGGGAGGCTCCTACGAGCAGTACTTC,CASSLSGGSYEQYF,TRBV21-1,TRBJ2-7,NA,many
TGTGCCGCCGGGGGGGGCATGAACACTGAAGCTTTCTTT,CAAGGGMNTEAFF,TRBV6-6,TRBJ1-1,NA,NA
TGTGCCAGCAGCCAACATCTTGCGACAGTCTCCTACGAGCAGTACTTC,CASSQHLATVSYEQYF,TRBV4-2,TRBJ2-7,NA,once
TGCAGCGTTGAGAGGATCCCTGGGGATACGCAGTATTTT,CSVERIPGDTQYF,TRBV29-1,TRBJ2-3,NA,NA
TGTGCCAGCAGCTTGTGGACAGGGATAAACGAGCAGTACTTC,CASSLWTGINEQYF,TRBV5-8,TRBJ2-7,TRBD1,NA
TGTGCCAGCAGCCCCCCACAATGGCAAGAGACCCAGTACTTC,CASSPPQWQETQYF,TRBV7-2,TRBJ2-5,NA,NA
TGTGCCAGCAGCGTGGGACTGGGGGAGCAGTTCTTC,CASSVGLGEQFF,TRBV9,TRBJ2-1,NA,NA
TGCGCCAGCAGCTTGGCTTGGGGGGCGTTTGAAAAACTGTTTTTT,CASSLAWGAFEKLFF,TRBV5-1,TRBJ1-4,NA,NA
TGTGCCAGCAGCTTAACGAGGGGGGCTTACAATGAGCAGTTCTTC,CASSLTRGAYNEQFF,TRBV7-3,TRBJ2-1,NA,NA
TGCGCCAGCAGCTTGGTTTCCGGGACACTAACCTATGAGCAGTTCTTC,CASSLVSGTLTYEQFF,TRBV5-1,TRBJ2-1,NA,NA
TGTGCCATCAGTGACCGGGACAGGGCTTTCACTAATGAAAAACTGTTTTTT,CAISDRDRAFTNEKLFF,TRBV10-3,TRBJ1-4,TRBD1,NA
TGTGCCAGCAAGATCGGGTCTAGCACAGATACGCAGTATTTT,CASKIGSSTDTQYF,TRBV6-6,TRBJ2-3,NA,NA
TGTGCCAGCAGCCCTAGGGGGCTCTACGAGCAGTACTTC,CASSPRGLYEQYF,TRBV7-9,TRBJ2-7,TRBD1,NA
TGTGCCAGCAGCTTAGGTCGGGTAAATTCACCCCTCCACTTT,CASSLGRVNSPLHF,TRBV7-6,TRBJ1-6,NA,NA
TGTGCCAGCAGCGACTACACAGATACGCAGTATTTT,CASSDYTDTQYF,TRBV28,TRBJ2-3,NA,NA
TGTGCCAGCAGCATCCGGGACAGGGGGCGCGGCTATGGCTACACCTTC,CASSIRDRGRGYGYTF,TRBV7-9,TRBJ1-2,TRBD1,few
TGTGCCAGCTCAGCACAGGCTAGCGGGTACACAGATACGCAGTATTTT,CASSAQASGYTDTQYF,TRBV18,TRBJ2-3,TRBD2,NA
TGTGCCAGCAGTGGCCCAGGGGGAGCTGAAAAACTGTTTTTT,CASSGPGGAEKLFF,TRBV25-1,TRBJ1-4,TRBD1,once
TGTGCCAGCAGCTTAAGGGGTCTCTCTGGAAACACCATATATTTT,CASSLRGLSGNTIYF,TRBV11-2,TRBJ1-3,NA,NA
TGTGCCAGCAGTCCGGGGACAGGGGTTATGAAGGACACCGGGGAGCTGTTTTTT,CASSPGTGVMKDTGELFF,TRBV2,TRBJ2-2,TRBD1,NA
TGTGCCAGTAGTAGGTGGACAGGAGATTATCAGCCCCAGCATTTT,CASSRWTGDYQPQHF,TRBV19,TRBJ1-5,TRBD1,NA
TGTGCCAGCAGTTACGGGGGCGACGGTGAAGCTTTCTTT,CASSYGGDGEAFF,TRBV6-5,TRBJ1-1,NA,NA
TGTGCCAGCAGTTCTACCGGACAGAGGGGCTACGAGCAGTACTTC,CASSSTGQRGYEQYF,TRBV6-5,TRBJ2-7,NA,NA
TGTGCCAGCAGCTTGCGGGCCTTAAGGGGAGCGGCTTTCTTT,CASSLRALRGAAFF,TRBV5-6,TRBJ1-1,NA,NA
TGTGCCAGCAGCACACCTAAGGACAAGGGTCGATCCATAGTGACCCAGTACTTC,CASSTPKDKGRSIVTQYF,TRBV7-9,TRBJ2-5,NA,NA
TGTGCCAGCCGGAGGGGGGATTCGGCTAACACTGAAGCTTTCTTT,CASRRGDSANTEAFF,TRBV6-5,TRBJ1-1,NA,NA
TGTGCCAGCAGCGTAGACCCCGTGGTTTTCGTATCCTACAATGAGCAGTTCTTC,CASSVDPVVFVSYNEQFF,TRBV9,TRBJ2-1,NA,NA
TGCGCCAGCAGCTTGGCCCCCAATCCGGGTGGATCCTACAATGAGCAGTTCTTC,CASSLAPNPGGSYNEQFF,TRBV5-1,TRBJ2-1,NA,NA
TGTGCCAGCAGCTTGGTTGGGAATATGAACACTGAAGCTTTCTTT,CASSLVGNMNTEAFF,TRBV5-4,TRBJ1-1,NA,NA
TGTGCCAGCAGTCAGAGCGGAAACACCGGGGAGCTGTTTTTT,CASSQSGNTGELFF,TRBV6-6,TRBJ2-2,NA,NA
TGTGCCACCAGCAGAGAACTGGTGTCCAACTACGAGCAGTACTTC,CATSRELVSNYEQYF,TRBV15,TRBJ2-7,NA,once
TGTGCCAGCAGTGACTCGTTCGCGGGAGGCAATGAGCAGTTCTTC,CASSDSFAGGNEQFF,TRBV6-5,TRBJ2-1,TRBD2,NA
TGTGCCAGCAGCTTAGTTCCGGGGAGCTACGAGCAGTACTTC,CASSLVPGSYEQYF,TRBV7-3,TRBJ2-7,NA,NA